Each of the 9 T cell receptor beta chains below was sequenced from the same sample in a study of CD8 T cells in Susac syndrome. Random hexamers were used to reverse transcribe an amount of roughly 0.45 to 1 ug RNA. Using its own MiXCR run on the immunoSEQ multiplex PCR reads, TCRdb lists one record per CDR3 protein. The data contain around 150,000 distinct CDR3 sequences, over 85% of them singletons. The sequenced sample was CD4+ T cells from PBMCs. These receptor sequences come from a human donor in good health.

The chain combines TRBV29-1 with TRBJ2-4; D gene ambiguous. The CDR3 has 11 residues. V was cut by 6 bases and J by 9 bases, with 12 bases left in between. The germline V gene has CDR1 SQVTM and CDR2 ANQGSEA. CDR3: CSVWDNGIQYF. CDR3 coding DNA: TGCAGCGTCTGGGATAATGGCATTCAGTACTTC.

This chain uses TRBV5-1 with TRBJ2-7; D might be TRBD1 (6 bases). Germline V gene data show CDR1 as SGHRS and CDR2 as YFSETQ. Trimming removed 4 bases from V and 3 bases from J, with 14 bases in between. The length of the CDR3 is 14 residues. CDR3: CASSIGQTDYEQYF. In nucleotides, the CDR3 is TGCGCCAGCAGCATTGGACAGACCGACTACGAGCAGTACTTC.

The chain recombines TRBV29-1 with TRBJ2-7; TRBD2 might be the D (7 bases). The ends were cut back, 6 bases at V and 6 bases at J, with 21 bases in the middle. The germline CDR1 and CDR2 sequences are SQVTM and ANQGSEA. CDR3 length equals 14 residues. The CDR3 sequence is CSVRGGGIVREQYF. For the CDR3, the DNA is TGCAGCGTGAGGGGAGGGGGTATTGTCCGCGAGCAGTACTTC.

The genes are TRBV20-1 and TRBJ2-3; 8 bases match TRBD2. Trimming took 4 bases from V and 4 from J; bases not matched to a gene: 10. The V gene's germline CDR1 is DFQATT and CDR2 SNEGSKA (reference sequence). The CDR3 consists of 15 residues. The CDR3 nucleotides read TGCAGTGCTAAGAGCCGGCTAGCGGGCCCAGATACGCAGTATTTT. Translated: CSAKSRLAGPDTQYF.

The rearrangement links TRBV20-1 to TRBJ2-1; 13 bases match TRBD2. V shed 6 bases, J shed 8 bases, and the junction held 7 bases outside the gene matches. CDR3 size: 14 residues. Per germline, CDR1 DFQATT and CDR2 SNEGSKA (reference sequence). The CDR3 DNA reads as TGCAGTGCGAAGACTAGCGGGGGGTTCTATGAGCAGTTCTTC. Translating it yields CSAKTSGGFYEQFF.

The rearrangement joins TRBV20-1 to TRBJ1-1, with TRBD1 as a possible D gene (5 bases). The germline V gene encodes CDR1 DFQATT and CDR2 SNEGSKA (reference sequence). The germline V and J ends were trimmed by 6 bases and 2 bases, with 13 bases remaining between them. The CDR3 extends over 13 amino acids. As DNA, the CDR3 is TGCAGTGCCCTGGGGGATCAAAACACTGAAGCTTTCTTT. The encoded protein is CSALGDQNTEAFF.

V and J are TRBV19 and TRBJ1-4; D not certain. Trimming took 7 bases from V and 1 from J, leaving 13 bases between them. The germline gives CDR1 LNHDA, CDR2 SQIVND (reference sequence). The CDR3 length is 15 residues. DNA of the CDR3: TGTGCCAGTATGCGTCTATTAGGAACTAATGAAAAACTGTTTTTT. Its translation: CASMRLLGTNEKLFF. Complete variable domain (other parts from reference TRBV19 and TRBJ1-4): DGGITQSPKYLFRKEGQNVTLSCEQNLNHDAMYWYRQDPGQGLRLIYYSQIVNDFQKGDIAEGYSVSREKKESFPLTVTSAQKNPTAFYLCASMRLLGTNEKLFFGSGTQLSVL.

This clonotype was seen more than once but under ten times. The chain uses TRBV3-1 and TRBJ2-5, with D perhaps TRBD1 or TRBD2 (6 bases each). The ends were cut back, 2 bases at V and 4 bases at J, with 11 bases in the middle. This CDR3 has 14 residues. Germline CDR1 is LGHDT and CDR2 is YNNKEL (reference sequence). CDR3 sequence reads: CASSQSGGRETQYF. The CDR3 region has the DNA TGTGCCAGCAGCCAATCCGGGGGCCGAGAGACCCAGTACTTC.

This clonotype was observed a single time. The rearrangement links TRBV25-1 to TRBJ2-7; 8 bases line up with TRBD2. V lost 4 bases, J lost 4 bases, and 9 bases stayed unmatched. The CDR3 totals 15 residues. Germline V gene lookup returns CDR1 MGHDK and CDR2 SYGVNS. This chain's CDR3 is CASSVRSGGTYEQYF. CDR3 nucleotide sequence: TGTGCCAGCAGTGTCAGGAGCGGGGGAACTTACGAGCAGTACTTC.